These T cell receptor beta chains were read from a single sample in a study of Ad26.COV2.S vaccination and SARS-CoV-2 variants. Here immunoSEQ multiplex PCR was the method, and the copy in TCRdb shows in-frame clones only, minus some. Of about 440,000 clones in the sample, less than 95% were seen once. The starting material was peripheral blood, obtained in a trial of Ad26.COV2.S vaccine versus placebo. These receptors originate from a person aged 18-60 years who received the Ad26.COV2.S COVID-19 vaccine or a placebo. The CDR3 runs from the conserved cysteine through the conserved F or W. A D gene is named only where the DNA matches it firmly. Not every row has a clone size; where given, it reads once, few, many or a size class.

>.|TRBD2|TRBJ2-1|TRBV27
TGTGCCAGCACCTCAAGCACGAGCGGGAGAACTGAGCAGTTCTTC
CASTSSTSGRTEQFF
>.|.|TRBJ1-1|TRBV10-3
TGTGCCATCTCGGGGGGGAGGAACATGAACACTGAAGCTTTCTTT
CAISGGRNMNTEAFF
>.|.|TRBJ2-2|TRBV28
TGTGCCAGCAGTTTCTACGGCGGGAACATTCCTGGGGAGCTGTTTTTT
CASSFYGGNIPGELFF
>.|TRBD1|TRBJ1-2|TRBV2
TGTGCCAGCAGCCCGGGACAGACTAACTATGGCTACACCTTC
CASSPGQTNYGYTF
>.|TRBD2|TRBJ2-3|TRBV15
TGTGCCACCAGCAGAGATGGCCTAGCGGGAGGGCCCACAGATACGCAGTATTTT
CATSRDGLAGGPTDTQYF
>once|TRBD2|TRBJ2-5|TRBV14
TGTGCCAGCAGCCGAACCTTGGGACTAACGGAGACCCAGTACTTC
CASSRTLGLTETQYF
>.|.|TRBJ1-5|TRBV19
TGTGCCACCCTTATTGGTCAGCCCCAGCATTTT
CATLIGQPQHF
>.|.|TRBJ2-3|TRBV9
TGTGCCAGCAGCGTTAAGGGGTCAGATACGCAGTATTTT
CASSVKGSDTQYF
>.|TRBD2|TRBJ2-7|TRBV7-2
TGTGCCAGCAGCTTAAGTAGCGGGAACCTCTACGAGCAGTACTTC
CASSLSSGNLYEQYF
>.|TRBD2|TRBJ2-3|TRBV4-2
TGTGCCAGCAGCCAAGAACGGGAGGACACAGATACGCAGTATTTT
CASSQEREDTDTQYF
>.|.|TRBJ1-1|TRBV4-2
TGTGCCAGCAGCCAAGAAGTCACGCAGGCGAACACTGAAGCTTTCTTT
CASSQEVTQANTEAFF